The 30 T cell receptor beta chains below were found in one sample sequenced in a study of siplizumab effects on memory and regulatory T cells. The assay was immunoSEQ multiplex PCR, and TCRdb's table has in-frame clones only and misses some. The table lists some 90,000 clones, about 90% of them singletons. The sequenced sample consisted of CD4+ T cells sorted from blood. The receptors were gathered from a human donor in good health.

The V call is TRBV28, the J call TRBJ2-1, with 14 bases aligning to TRBD2. Germline V lookup: CDR1 MDHEN, CDR2 SYDVKM. V shed 3 bases, J shed 9 bases, and the junction held 25 bases outside the gene matches. This CDR3 contains 22 residues. This CDR3 is CASSFNRFRTGGTSGSSAEQFF. Written as DNA, the CDR3 is TGTGCCAGCAGTTTTAACCGATTCCGAACCGGAGGGACTAGCGGGAGTTCGGCTGAGCAGTTCTTC.

This chain joins TRBV2 and TRBJ2-3; D unresolved. V was pared by 7 bases and J by 5 bases, with 7 bases between. Germline assignment: CDR1 SNHLY and CDR2 FYNNEI. This CDR3 is 11 amino acids long. The CDR3 protein is CASTPLDTQYF. CDR3 bases: TGTGCCAGCACCCCCCTAGATACGCAGTATTTT.

The chain carries TRBV10-3 and TRBJ1-5; no clear D gene. Trimming shortened V by 6 bases and J by 3 bases, and 9 bases separated the two germline ends. The CDR3 has 13 amino acids. Germline V lookup: CDR1 ENHRY, CDR2 SYGVKD. The CDR3 nucleotides are TGTGCCATCAGCTACGGGAACAATCAGCCCCAGCATTTT. It is translated as CAISYGNNQPQHF.

V usage is TRBV18 and J usage is TRBJ1-4, with D hard to call. This CDR3 has 13 amino acids. V was shortened by 3 bases and J by 0 bases, with 2 bases between the two germline ends. Germline V lookup: CDR1 KGHSH, CDR2 LQKENI. CDR3 in amino acids: CASSPSTNEKLFF. The CDR3, as DNA: TGTGCCAGCTCACCGTCAACTAATGAAAAACTGTTTTTT.

This clone was recorded a few times. This chain connects TRBV4-3 to TRBJ1-5, with D perhaps TRBD1 (5 bases). Germline loops: CDR1 LGHNA, CDR2 YSLEER. V lost 4 bases and J 5 bases, leaving 12 bases between the germline ends. The CDR3 consists of 14 residues. The CDR3 protein is CASSPRGGDQPQHF. DNA for the CDR3: TGCGCCAGCAGCCCGCGGGGGGGAGATCAGCCCCAGCATTTT.

The rearrangement links TRBV11-2 to TRBJ2-3; 8 bases are shared with TRBD2. The V and J ends lost 6 bases and 0 bases, in that order; junction bases with no gene match: 2. There are 14 residues in the CDR3. In germline, CDR1 is SGHAT, CDR2 FQNNGV. CDR3: CASRPSGSTDTQYF. The CDR3 nucleotides read TGTGCCAGCAGGCCTAGCGGGAGCACAGATACGCAGTATTTT.

This clone has a handful of counts. The chain recombines TRBV7-8 with TRBJ1-5; D ambiguous. V lost 4 bases and J lost 0, with 10 bases in between. The CDR3 spans 15 residues. Germline CDR1 SGHVS, CDR2 FQNEAQ. CDR3 in amino acids: CASSYSVHSNQPQHF. CDR3 bases: TGTGCCAGCAGCTATTCAGTCCATAGCAATCAGCCCCAGCATTTT.

The rearrangement joins TRBV5-4 to TRBJ2-2; tentatively, D is TRBD2 (5 bases). Germline V gene sequence: CDR1 SGHNT, CDR2 YYREEE (reference sequence). The CDR3 is made up of 15 amino acids. Trimming removed 0 bases at V and 3 bases at J, with 9 bases between. As DNA, the CDR3 is TGTGCCAGCAGCTTGGTAAGCGGATACACCGGGGAGCTGTTTTTT. This sequence encodes CASSLVSGYTGELFF. Complete variable domain (other parts from reference TRBV5-4 and TRBJ2-2): ETGVTQSPTHLIKTRGQQVTLRCSSQSGHNTVSWYQQALGQGPQFIFQYYREEENGRGNFPPRFSGLQFPNYSSELNVNALELDDSALYLCASSLVSGYTGELFFGEGSRLTVL.

The chain is built from TRBV19 and TRBJ2-5; 7 bases agree with TRBD1. J was trimmed by 2 bases and V by 5 bases; bases with no gene match: 8. The CDR3 extends over 15 amino acids. From germline, CDR1 is LNHDA and CDR2 SQIVND (reference sequence). The CDR3 nucleotides read TGTGCCAGTAGTGTCTATGGGACAGTACAAGAGACCCAGTACTTC. It encodes CASSVYGTVQETQYF.

In this sample, this clone turned up once. The chain joins TRBV11-2 to TRBJ2-7, with TRBD2 matching over 9 bases. Germline trimming cut 2 bases from V and 6 bases from J; bases unmatched to any gene: 14. This CDR3 spans 17 amino acids. CDR1 and CDR2 from the germline V gene are SGHAT and FQNNGV. CDR3 nucleotide sequence: TGTGCCAGCAGCTTAAGTACTAGCGGGTTTACACGGTCCGAGCAGTACTTC. Amino acids: CASSLSTSGFTRSEQYF.

The count of this clone is one. The rearrangement uses TRBV30 and TRBJ2-1; D perhaps matches TRBD2 (6 bases). The CDR3 loop spans 16 amino acids. Germline CDR1 is GTSNPN and CDR2 is SVGIG (reference sequence). V lost 5 bases and J 0 bases, leaving 17 bases between the germline ends. CDR3 in DNA: TGTGCCTGGGGGCCCCTTAGCGGACCCTCCTACAATGAGCAGTTCTTC. Protein: CAWGPLSGPSYNEQFF.

This chain links TRBV10-3 with TRBJ1-6; 8 bases line up with TRBD1. The CDR3 is 15 amino acids. V gave up 4 bases and J gave up 6 bases; unmatched junction bases: 5. The germline CDR1 and CDR2 sequences are ENHRY and SYGVKD. The CDR3: CAISATQGGNSPLHF. The CDR3 DNA sequence: TGTGCCATCAGTGCAACACAGGGGGGTAATTCACCCCTCCACTTT.

The V and J genes are TRBV28 and TRBJ2-1, with TRBD1 matching 8 bases. The germline gives CDR1 MDHEN, CDR2 SYDVKM. This CDR3 region has 15 residues. V dropped 5 bases and J dropped 0; count of bases not matched to a gene: 3. CDR3 sequence: CASSPGTGSYNEQFF. The CDR3 nucleotides are TGTGCCAGCAGTCCTGGGACAGGCTCCTACAATGAGCAGTTCTTC. Combining the CDR3 with reference TRBV28 and TRBJ2-1 gives the whole variable domain DVKVTQSSRYLVKRTGEKVFLECVQDMDHENMFWYRQDPGLGLRLIYFSYDVKMKEKGDIPEGYSVSREKKERFSLILESASTNQTSMYLCASSPGTGSYNEQFFGPGTRLTVL.

CDR3 region: CASSPLGLRGGGPQHF. The CDR3 nucleotides are TGTGCCAGCTCACCTCTTGGTCTTCGCGGGGGAGGGCCCCAGCATTTT. The rearrangement uses TRBV18 and TRBJ1-5, with TRBD1 as a possible D gene (5 bases). The V gene lost 3 bases and the J gene lost 9 bases, with 21 bases spanning the gap. Germline V gene data show CDR1 as KGHSH and CDR2 as LQKENI. This CDR3 region has 16 residues.

The rearrangement links TRBV30 to TRBJ2-3, with D maybe TRBD1 (6 bases). Germline V gives CDR1 GTSNPN, CDR2 SVGIG (reference sequence). The ends were cut back, 3 bases at V and 1 base at J, with 14 bases in the middle. This CDR3 has 15 residues. CDR3 sequence reads: CAWSVAGAGTDTQYF. DNA of the CDR3: TGTGCCTGGAGCGTTGCAGGGGCCGGCACAGATACGCAGTATTTT.

This clone was detected ten times or more. The chain recombines TRBV30 with TRBJ2-7; D unresolved. V was shortened by 2 bases and J by 0 bases, with 17 bases between the two germline ends. Germline V gene sequence: CDR1 GTSNPN, CDR2 SVGIG (reference sequence). The CDR3 loop spans 16 amino acids. This CDR3 is CAWSPVAGRPSYEQYF. The CDR3 nucleotides read TGTGCCTGGAGTCCGGTGGCAGGCAGACCCTCCTACGAGCAGTACTTC.

The gene calls are TRBV5-5 and TRBJ1-2, with TRBD1 identical over 12 bases. Germline CDR1 is SGHKS and CDR2 is YYEKEE (reference sequence). The junction had 4 bases not matched to a gene; V was cut back by 4 bases and J by 3 bases. The CDR3 loop spans 15 amino acids. CDR3 in amino acids: CASSGGTGGDYGYTF. As DNA, the CDR3 is TGTGCCAGCAGCGGAGGGACAGGGGGCGACTATGGCTACACCTTC.

The chain joins TRBV6-5 to TRBJ1-1; a possible D gene is TRBD1 (5 bases). Germline V CDR1 and CDR2: MNHEY, SVGAGI. Trimming took off 6 bases at V and 1 base at J, with 9 bases between the two ends. The CDR3 extends over 13 amino acids. CDR3 nucleotide sequence: TGTGCCAGCAGCTGGGGGGGGAACACTGAAGCTTTCTTT. It is translated as CASSWGGNTEAFF.

The chain's CDR3 is CASSPSGRGNNEQFF. The DNA of the CDR3 is TGTGCCAGCAGTCCAAGCGGGAGGGGTAACAATGAGCAGTTCTTC. The chain links TRBV28 to TRBJ2-1, with 10 bases fitting TRBD2. The V and J ends lost 5 bases and 5 bases, in that order; junction bases with no gene match: 6. Germline V lookup: CDR1 MDHEN, CDR2 SYDVKM. The CDR3 is 15 residues long.

This rearrangement joins TRBV7-6 to TRBJ2-3, with a possible D match to TRBD1 (6 bases). There are 14 residues in the CDR3. The V end was cut by 2 bases, the J end by 5 bases, with 11 bases between. Germline lookup yields CDR1 SGHVS and CDR2 FNYEAQ. CDR3 sequence reads: CASSLRTEVDTQYF. CDR3 bases: TGTGCCAGCAGCTTAAGGACAGAGGTAGATACGCAGTATTTT.

The CDR3 region is CASSFSGRDTGELFF. In nucleotides, the CDR3 is TGTGCCAGCAGCTTTTCCGGGAGAGACACCGGGGAGCTGTTTTTT. The V and J genes are TRBV4-2 and TRBJ2-2; D possibly corresponds to TRBD2 (6 bases). The length of the CDR3 is 15 residues. From germline, CDR1 is LGHNA and CDR2 YNFKEQ. V lost 5 bases, J lost 3 bases, and 13 bases lay in between.

The V and J genes are TRBV5-1 and TRBJ2-7; 7 nucleotides line up with TRBD1. The CDR3 has 14 residues. J was trimmed by 0 bases and V by 3 bases; bases with no gene match: 3. The V gene's germline CDR1 is SGHRS and CDR2 YFSETQ. CDR3 DNA: TGCGCCAGCAGCTCGACAGGGAACTCCTACGAGCAGTACTTC. It translates to CASSSTGNSYEQYF.

The chain combines TRBV19 with TRBJ1-1; TRBD1 matches at 7 bases. After removal of 5 bases from V and 7 bases from J, the junction contained 4 bases not matched to a gene. This CDR3 contains 12 residues. Germline CDR1 and CDR2: LNHDA and SQIVND (reference sequence). This CDR3 is CASSLGQLEAFF. The CDR3 nucleotides read TGTGCCAGTAGTTTGGGACAGCTTGAAGCTTTCTTT.

The V call is TRBV12-5, the J call TRBJ2-3, with unresolved D. With 3 bases removed from V and 3 bases from J, the gap between germline ends came to 16 bases. This CDR3 comprises 16 residues. Germline CDR1 and CDR2: LGHNT and FRNRAP. CDR3 sequence: CASGFDGQAGTDTQYF. The CDR3 DNA is TGTGCTAGTGGTTTCGATGGCCAAGCTGGTACAGATACGCAGTATTTT. The full variable domain, in which reference TRBV12-5 and TRBJ2-3 provide the parts outside the CDR3, is DARVTQTPRHKVTEMGQEVTMRCQPILGHNTVFWYRQTMMQGLELLAYFRNRAPLDDSGMPKDRFSAEMPDATLATLKIQPSEPRDSAVYFCASGFDGQAGTDTQYFGPGTRLTVL.

Turning to this clone: This sample includes further DNA sequences coding for the same CDR3. The rearrangement joins TRBV5-1 to TRBJ2-5, with D uncertain. The CDR3 spans 12 residues. The germline V gene has CDR1 SGHRS and CDR2 YFSETQ. Between the trimmed V and J ends, which lost 0 bases and 1 base, there was a span of 1 base. CDR3 protein: CASSLGQETQYF. CDR3 DNA: TGCGCCAGCAGCTTGGGCCAAGAGACCCAGTACTTC.

V usage is TRBV11-3 and J usage is TRBJ2-7, with D maybe TRBD2 (5 bases). Trimming took 4 bases from V and 0 from J, leaving 16 bases between them. The length of the CDR3 is 16 residues. CDR1 and CDR2 from the germline V gene are SGHNT and YENEEA. For the CDR3, the DNA is TGTGCCAGCAGCTCCCCCTCTCGGGGATACTCCTACGAGCAGTACTTC. Its translation is CASSSPSRGYSYEQYF.

The chain combines TRBV5-6 with TRBJ2-2; no clear D. The germline CDR1 and CDR2 sequences are SGHDT and YYEEEE. CDR3 size: 17 residues. V was cut by 4 bases and J by 2 bases, with 18 bases left in between. The CDR3 DNA reads TGTGCCAGCAGCCCAGGTCGGTTCTGGAGAAACACCGGGGAGCTGTTTTTT. This encodes CASSPGRFWRNTGELFF.

The J gene is TRBJ1-3, the V gene TRBV6-5; D is possibly TRBD1 (6 bases). CDR3 length: 15 amino acids. Germline-derived CDR1 and CDR2 are MNHEY and SVGAGI. Trimming shortened V by 4 bases and J by 4 bases, and 14 bases separated the two germline ends. The CDR3 here is CASSWGAVGGNTIYF. The CDR3 DNA sequence: TGTGCCAGCAGTTGGGGGGCAGTTGGGGGAAACACCATATATTTT.

The chain employs TRBV7-8 and TRBJ2-7; 12 bases map to TRBD1. The length of the CDR3 is 17 residues. Germline V gives CDR1 SGHVS, CDR2 FQNEAQ. Unmatched junction bases numbered 9, after V lost 1 base and J lost 5 bases. The CDR3 bases are TGTGCCAGCAGCTTAGGGAGAGGGGACAGGGGGCTCAACGAGCAGTACTTC. Its translation is CASSLGRGDRGLNEQYF.

The chain uses TRBV18 and TRBJ1-2; D remains unclear. Germline V gene sequence: CDR1 KGHSH, CDR2 LQKENI. Trimming left V 3 bases short and J 3 bases short, with 20 bases between. This CDR3 is 17 amino acids long. This CDR3 is CASSPTLASWGYYGYTF. The CDR3 nucleotides are TGTGCCAGCTCACCTACCTTGGCCAGTTGGGGTTACTATGGCTACACCTTC.